This T cell receptor (beta chain) was found in a study of blood T cell repertoires in COVID-19. Study context: PBMCs, B-cell-depleted T cells, or T cells provided the cDNA or gDNA that made up the material.

The CDR3 has 16 amino acids. In germline, CDR1 is MDHEN, CDR2 SYDVKM. Losses at the gene ends were 6 bases for V and 8 bases for J; bases not matched to a gene: 13. How the authors handled the data: Reference gene primer amplification in the assay estimated nucleated cell counts. The method was immunoSEQ multiplex PCR; TCRdb's version includes in-frame clones alone and lacks a portion of them. The V and J calls and the clone size are those of that table, but D and trimming were determined from the DNA. The table lists 15,000 to 20,000 clones, approximately 80% of them singletons, with roughly 15% in the top ten.

Input material: peripheral blood. The rearrangement uses TRBV28 and TRBJ1-2; 12 nucleotides align to TRBD1. This clonotype originated in a human donor in a cohort sampled during active COVID-19. CDR3 sequence (DNA): TGTGCCAGCAGGATCCCTTCGGGACAGGGGGCTTCCGGCTACACCTTC. Translated: CASRIPSGQGASGYTF.